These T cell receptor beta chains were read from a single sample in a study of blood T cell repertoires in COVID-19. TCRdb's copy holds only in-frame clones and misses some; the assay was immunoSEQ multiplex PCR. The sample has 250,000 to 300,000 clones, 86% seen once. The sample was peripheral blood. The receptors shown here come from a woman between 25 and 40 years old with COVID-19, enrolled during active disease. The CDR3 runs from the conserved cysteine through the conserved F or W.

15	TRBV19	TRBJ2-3	CASSPAGSSTDTQYF
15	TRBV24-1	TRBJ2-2	CATPSWTANTGELFF
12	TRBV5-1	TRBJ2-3	CASSLNGDTQYF
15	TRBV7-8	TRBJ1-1	CASSLGQGGSTEAFF
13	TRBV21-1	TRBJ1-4	CASSKGVCRKLFF
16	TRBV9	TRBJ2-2	CASSVSGGANTGELFF
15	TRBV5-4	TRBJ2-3	CASTVSGASTDTQYF
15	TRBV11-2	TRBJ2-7	CASSLVLGQDYEQYF
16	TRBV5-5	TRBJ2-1	CASSLAAAMGSNEQFF
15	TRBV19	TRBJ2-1	CASSIVGSLYNEQFF
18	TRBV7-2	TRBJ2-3	CASSLRRASGGAEDTQYF
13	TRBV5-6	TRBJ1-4	CASSFGGNEKLFF
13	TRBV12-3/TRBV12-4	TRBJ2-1	CASSGGSYNEQFF
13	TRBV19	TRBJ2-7	CASSQTSYYEQYF
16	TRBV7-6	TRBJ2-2	CASSLSSGGDTGELFF
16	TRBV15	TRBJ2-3	CATSRDSGGSTDTQYF
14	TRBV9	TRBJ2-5	CASSPTLNQETQYF
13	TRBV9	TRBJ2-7	CASSVDASYEQYF
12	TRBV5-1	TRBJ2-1	CASSIDYNEQFF
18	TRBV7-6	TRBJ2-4	CASSLGTLRGQAKNIQYF
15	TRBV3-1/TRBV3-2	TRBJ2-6	CASSQDSSGANVLTF
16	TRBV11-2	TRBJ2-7	CASSLVTSGVPGEQYF
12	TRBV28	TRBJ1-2	CASGRGLHGYTF
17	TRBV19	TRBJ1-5	CASSIMGRTGSNQPQHF
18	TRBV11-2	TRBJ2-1	CASTPSRRGILTYNEQFF
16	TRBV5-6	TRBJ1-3	CASSLEGQPFRNTIYF
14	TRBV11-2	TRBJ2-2	CASSPLLSPGELFF
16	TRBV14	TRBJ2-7	CASSQGPPGHRYEQYF
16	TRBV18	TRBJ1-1	CASSEASGTGGTEAFF
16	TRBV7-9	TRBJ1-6	CASSLVREFGNSPLHF
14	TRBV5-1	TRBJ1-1	CASSLGQGITEAFF
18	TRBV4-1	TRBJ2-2	CASSQDSSGGARTGELFF
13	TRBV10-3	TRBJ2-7	CAISESSSYEQYF
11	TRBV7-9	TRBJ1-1	CASSQTAEAFF
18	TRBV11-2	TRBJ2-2	CASSPRPSIDRNSGELFF
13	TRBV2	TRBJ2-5	CASSDEGQGGKYF